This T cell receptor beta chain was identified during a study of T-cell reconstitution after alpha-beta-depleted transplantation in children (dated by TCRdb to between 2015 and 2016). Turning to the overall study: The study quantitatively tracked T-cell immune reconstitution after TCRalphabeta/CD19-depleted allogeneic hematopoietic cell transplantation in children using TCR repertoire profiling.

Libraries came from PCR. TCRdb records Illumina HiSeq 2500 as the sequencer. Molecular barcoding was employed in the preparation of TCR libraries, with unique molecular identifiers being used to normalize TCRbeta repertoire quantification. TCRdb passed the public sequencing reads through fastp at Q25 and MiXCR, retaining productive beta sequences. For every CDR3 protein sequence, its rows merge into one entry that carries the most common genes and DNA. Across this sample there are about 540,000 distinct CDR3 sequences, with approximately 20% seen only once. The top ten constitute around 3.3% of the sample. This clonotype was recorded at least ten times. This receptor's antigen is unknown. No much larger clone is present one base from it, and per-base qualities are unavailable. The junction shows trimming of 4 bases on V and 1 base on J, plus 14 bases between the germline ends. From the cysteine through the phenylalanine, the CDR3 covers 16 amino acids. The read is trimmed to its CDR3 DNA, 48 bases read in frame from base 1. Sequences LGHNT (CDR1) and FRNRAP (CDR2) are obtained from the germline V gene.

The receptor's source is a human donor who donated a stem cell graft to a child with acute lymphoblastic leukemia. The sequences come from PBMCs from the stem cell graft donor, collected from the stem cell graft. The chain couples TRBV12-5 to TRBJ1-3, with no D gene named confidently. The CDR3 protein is CASGSSGGVSGNTIYF. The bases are TGTGCTAGTGGTTCGTCAGGCGGGGTTTCTGGAAACACCATATATTTT.